This T cell receptor beta chain was obtained from a study of long-term antiretroviral therapy in people with HIV. Sequencing relied on immunoSEQ assay v3.0, run at survey level. Assay used: immunoSEQ multiplex PCR; TCRdb lists only in-frame clones, some missing. The profile covers some 28,000 clones, with about 96% appearing a single time and approximately 8.2% taken by the ten largest. V was trimmed by 5 bases and J by 1 base, leaving 12 bases between them. This CDR3 has 14 residues. CDR1 is SGHNT, CDR2 YENEEA, per germline. V gene TRBV11-3 combines with J gene TRBJ2-7; D is uncertain. This receptor was identified in a man aged 30 to 45 with HIV. The source material was unsorted PBMCs, sampled approximately 6.3 years after starting antiretroviral therapy. The CDR3 region has the DNA TGTGCCAGCAGCCCCGAGGCGGATTCCTACGAGCAGTACTTC. Protein sequence: CASSPEADSYEQYF.